The 29 T cell receptor beta chains below all came from one sample that was sequenced in a study of Graves' ophthalmopathy and Graves' hyperthyroidism. TCR beta CDR3 amplification used RNA transcripts. RT-PCR was first run with HTBI primers, then multiplex PCR in a second round. TCRdb reprocessed the multiplex PCR reads via MiXCR and lists one record per CDR3 protein. Counted here are about 180,000 distinct CDR3 sequences, less than 45% occurring once; the ten biggest clones make up under 6.5%. The sample consisted of peripheral blood. Source of these receptors: a woman in her forties with Graves' ophthalmopathy.

This rearrangement joins TRBV5-6 to TRBJ2-5; 7 nucleotides agree with TRBD2. This CDR3 comprises 16 residues. In germline, CDR1 is SGHDT, CDR2 YYEEEE. V lost 5 bases and J lost 0; bases outside the gene matches: 10. The CDR3 is CASSYSPREYQETQYF. DNA for the CDR3: TGTGCCAGCAGTTACTCCCCGCGGGAGTACCAAGAGACCCAGTACTTC.

The chain recombines TRBV6-5 with TRBJ1-3, with 7 nucleotides matching TRBD1. The trim removed 0 bases at V and 2 bases at J, leaving 7 bases unmatched. This CDR3 spans 17 amino acids. The germline V gene encodes CDR1 MNHEY and CDR2 SVGAGI. CDR3 DNA sequence: TGTGCCAGCAGTTACTCCCGGACAGGACGGCCTGGAAACACCATATATTTT. Translated: CASSYSRTGRPGNTIYF.

This clonotype was seen at least ten times. The chain carries TRBV12-3 or TRBV12-4 and TRBJ1-1; 7 bases fit TRBD1. V lost 5 bases to trimming and J lost 4 bases; unmatched junction nucleotides: 7. The CDR3 is 14 amino acids. In DNA form, the CDR3 reads TGTGCCAGCAGTCAAATCTCAGGGGGCACTGAAGCTTTCTTT. Protein: CASSQISGGTEAFF.

This clonotype was seen ten or more times. The chain is built from TRBV15 and TRBJ1-2; 8 bases line up with TRBD1. CDR1 LNHNV and CDR2 YYDKDF come from the germline V gene (reference sequence). This CDR3 spans 14 amino acids. The V and J ends lost 2 bases and 5 bases, in that order; junction bases with no gene match: 4. CDR3 bases: TGTGCCACCAGCAGAACGACAGGGGAGTATGGCTACACCTTC. The encoded protein is CATSRTTGEYGYTF.

The chain combines TRBV12-3 or TRBV12-4 with TRBJ1-2; D is undetermined. The CDR3 runs to 13 residues. V was trimmed by 9 bases and J by 1 base, leaving 12 bases between them. The CDR3 reads CASGMELNYGYTF. CDR3 coding DNA: TGTGCCAGTGGAATGGAACTTAACTATGGCTACACCTTC.

This clonotype was seen many times. The chain links TRBV18 to TRBJ2-5; 7 bases line up with TRBD1. Germline CDR1 KGHSH, CDR2 LQKENI. V was pared by 2 bases and J by 3 bases, with 6 bases of the junction left unmatched. CDR3 length: 15 residues. The CDR3 DNA follows: TGTGCCAGCTCACCAATTCGACAGGGTAAAGAGACCCAGTACTTC. This encodes CASSPIRQGKETQYF.

This clonotype turned up a few times. The CDR3 loop is CASSRGLAGVEETQYF. In DNA form, the CDR3 reads TGTGCCAGCAGCCGGGGACTAGCGGGAGTCGAGGAGACCCAGTACTTC. The V and J genes are TRBV7-3 and TRBJ2-5, with TRBD2 matching over 14 bases. In germline, CDR1 is SGHTA, CDR2 FQGTGA. The CDR3 loop spans 16 amino acids. V was pared by 5 bases and J by 5 bases, with 7 bases of the junction left unmatched.

The table lists this clonotype with many counts. The chain couples TRBV5-1 to TRBJ2-5; a possible D gene is TRBD1 (6 bases). This CDR3 contains 18 residues. Germline assignment: CDR1 SGHRS and CDR2 YFSETQ. Trimming cost V 2 bases and J 3 bases, with 23 bases left between them. CDR3 coding DNA: TGCGCCAGCAGCTTCCCAACCTTCCAGACAGGATTGGAAGAGACCCAGTACTTC. Translating it yields CASSFPTFQTGLEETQYF.

The table lists this clonotype with a count of one. V and J are TRBV6-2 or TRBV6-3 and TRBJ1-5; D is uncertain. The ends were cut back, 0 bases at V and 0 bases at J, with 12 bases in the middle. The CDR3 runs 17 residues. CDR1 is MNHEY and CDR2 is SVGEGT in the germline V gene. The CDR3 sequence is CASSYSELWNSNQPQHF. The CDR3, as DNA: TGTGCCAGCAGTTACTCGGAGCTCTGGAATAGCAATCAGCCCCAGCATTTT.

The genes are TRBV27 and TRBJ1-3, with D perhaps TRBD1 (6 bases). The germline CDR1 and CDR2 sequences are MNHEY and SMNVEV (reference sequence). V lost 9 bases and J lost 4, with 13 bases in between. This CDR3 region has 13 residues. CDR3 sequence reads: CASSRGSGNTIYF. The CDR3 DNA sequence: TGTGCCAGTTCCAGGGGTTCCGGAAACACCATATATTTT.

This clonotype was counted ten times or more. V usage is TRBV11-1 and J usage is TRBJ1-2; 7 nucleotides agree with TRBD1. Trimming cost V 5 bases and J 5 bases; bases outside gene matches: 14. This CDR3 has 16 amino acids. CDR1 and CDR2 (germline): SGHAT, FQDESV (reference sequence). The DNA for the CDR3 is TGTGCCAGCAGCCCCGCCGACAGGGAGTCCTTTTATGGCTACACCTTC. Its translation: CASSPADRESFYGYTF. Full variable domain (remainder filled in from reference TRBV11-1 and TRBJ1-2): EAEVAQSPRYKITEKSQAVAFWCDPISGHATLYWYRQILGQGPELLVQFQDESVVDDSQLPKDRFSAERLKGVDSTLKIQPAELGDSAMYLCASSPADRESFYGYTFGSGTRLTVV.

This clonotype was counted at least ten times. A much more abundant neighbour one base away suggests this may be a read error. The V and J genes are TRBV7-3 and TRBJ2-2; D gene unclear. V lost 3 bases and J lost 0, with 5 bases in between. From germline, CDR1 is SGHTA and CDR2 FQGTGA. The CDR3 consists of 14 residues. The CDR3 region has the DNA TGTGCCAGCAGCTTGGTAGCGAACACCGGGGAGCTGTTTTTT. This translates into CASSLVANTGELFF.

The table lists this clonotype with many counts. The V call is TRBV6-5, the J call TRBJ1-2; 7 bases are shared with TRBD1. The CDR3 is 15 amino acids. Germline CDR1 and CDR2: MNHEY and SVGAGI. The V gene end was trimmed by 4 bases and the J gene end by 4 bases; junction bases not matched to a gene: 9. The CDR3 nucleotides are TGTGCCAGCAGTTTACGGGGGGACAGTCGCTATGGCTACACCTTC. It translates to CASSLRGDSRYGYTF.

The chain uses TRBV12-3 or TRBV12-4 and TRBJ2-5; 9 bases match TRBD1. Trimming cost V 6 bases and J 5 bases; bases outside gene matches: 7. This CDR3 has 14 amino acids. CDR3 amino acids: CASRPGTGRETQYF. Here the CDR3 DNA reads TGTGCCAGCAGACCCGGGACAGGGAGGGAGACCCAGTACTTC.

This clonotype has more than one count but fewer than ten. This sequence joins TRBV10-3 and TRBJ1-2, with D possibly matching TRBD1 (5 bases). This CDR3 spans 15 amino acids. Germline V gene lookup returns CDR1 ENHRY and CDR2 SYGVKD. Trimming removed 0 bases at V and 3 bases at J, with 11 bases between. The CDR3 bases are TGTGCCATCAGTGAGTCGATAGGGACGCACTATGGCTACACCTTC. It specifies CAISESIGTHYGYTF.

The V gene is TRBV20-1, the J gene TRBJ2-7, with D maybe TRBD2 (6 bases). CDR3 length equals 15 residues. Between the trimmed V and J ends, which lost 5 bases and 3 bases, there was a span of 20 bases. Germline values: CDR1 DFQATT, CDR2 SNEGSKA (reference sequence). CDR3 sequence reads: CSAHLGDSHYYEQYF. The CDR3 DNA reads as TGCAGTGCTCACTTGGGGGACTCCCACTACTACGAGCAGTACTTC.

In this sample, this clonotype turned up many times. This chain links TRBV6-5 with TRBJ2-6, with 8 bases aligning to TRBD1. CDR1 and CDR2 from the germline V gene are MNHEY and SVGAGI. The CDR3 runs to 19 residues. Losses at the gene ends were 0 bases for V and 2 bases for J; bases not matched to a gene: 9. CDR3 residues: CASSYSLETGATGANVLTF. Written as DNA, the CDR3 is TGTGCCAGCAGTTACTCGCTCGAGACAGGGGCCACTGGGGCCAACGTCCTGACTTTC.

This clonotype appeared many times. This sequence joins TRBV2 and TRBJ1-5, with D unresolved. Looked up from germline, CDR1 is SNHLY and CDR2 is FYNNEI. The V and J ends lost 7 bases and 0 bases respectively, with 13 bases between them. The CDR3 runs 15 residues. The CDR3 here is CASTPGPFSNQPQHF. The CDR3 DNA reads TGTGCCAGCACCCCAGGACCTTTTAGCAATCAGCCCCAGCATTTT.

This clonotype was recorded many times. The rearrangement uses TRBV6-2 or TRBV6-3 and TRBJ2-5, with 15 bases identical to TRBD2. CDR1 and CDR2 from the germline V gene are MNHEY and SVGEGT. The CDR3 is 17 residues long. The V and J ends lost 5 bases and 5 bases, in that order; junction bases with no gene match: 9. For the CDR3, the DNA is TGTGCCAGCAGTCGCGGACTAGCGGGAGGGCCGCGGGAGACCCAGTACTTC. Protein product: CASSRGLAGGPRETQYF.

This clonotype was counted once. The CDR3 sequence is CASHRGDSRGYTF. As DNA, the CDR3 is TGTGCCAGCCATAGAGGGGACTCGCGCGGCTACACCTTC. The gene calls are TRBV6-1 and TRBJ1-2; D might be TRBD1 (5 bases). V gave up 8 bases and J gave up 8 bases, with 18 bases separating them. There are 13 residues in the CDR3. Germline values: CDR1 MNHNS, CDR2 SASEGT.

The J gene is TRBJ1-1, the V gene TRBV27; D not certain. CDR1 MNHEY and CDR2 SMNVEV come from the germline V gene (reference sequence). This CDR3 comprises 13 residues. V lost 0 bases and J 10 bases, leaving 12 bases between the germline ends. This CDR3 reads CASSLSLGVAAFF. As DNA, the CDR3 is TGTGCCAGCAGTTTATCTCTAGGAGTTGCAGCTTTCTTT.

This clonotype was detected many times. The V call is TRBV7-8, the J call TRBJ2-5, with D possibly being TRBD2 (7 bases). The length of the CDR3 is 16 residues. Germline CDR1 SGHVS, CDR2 FQNEAQ. Trimming removed 5 bases from V and 1 base from J, with 17 bases in between. The chain's CDR3 is CASSQRGGLLQETQYF. DNA of the CDR3: TGTGCCAGCAGCCAGAGGGGGGGACTACTCCAAGAGACCCAGTACTTC. Full variable domain (missing parts from reference TRBV7-8 and TRBJ2-5): GAGVSQSPRYKVAKRGQDVALRCDPISGHVSLFWYQQALGQGPEFLTYFQNEAQLDKSGLPSDRFFAERPEGSVSTLKIQRTQQEDSAVYLCASSQRGGLLQETQYFGPGTRLLVL.

The chain recombines TRBV10-3 with TRBJ2-7; D uncertain. The CDR3 sequence is 13 residues long. Trimming shortened V by 4 bases and J by 0 bases, and 7 bases separated the two germline ends. Germline CDR1 ENHRY, CDR2 SYGVKD. CDR3: CAISGTYSYEQYF. The CDR3 DNA sequence: TGTGCCATCAGTGGGACCTACTCCTACGAGCAGTACTTC.

At least ten counts were recorded for this clonotype. The gene calls are TRBV4-2 and TRBJ1-3; tentative D call: TRBD1 (6 bases). This CDR3 has 13 amino acids. The V end was cut by 1 base, the J end by 8 bases, with 9 bases between. Germline assignment: CDR1 LGHNA and CDR2 YNFKEQ. CDR3 sequence reads: CASSQVKGDTIYF. The CDR3 DNA reads TGTGCCAGCAGCCAAGTGAAGGGGGACACCATATATTTT.

V usage is TRBV2 and J usage is TRBJ1-1; the D is unclear. CDR3 length: 14 residues. Germline CDR1 is SNHLY and CDR2 is FYNNEI. V was cut by 3 bases and J by 7 bases, with 15 bases left in between. CDR3 region: CASSEGERGGEAFF. DNA for the CDR3: TGTGCCAGCAGTGAGGGCGAGAGAGGAGGTGAAGCTTTCTTT.

This chain uses TRBV12-3 or TRBV12-4 with TRBJ2-2; D unclear. The germline V and J ends were trimmed by 7 bases and 6 bases, with 21 bases remaining between them. CDR3 length: 16 amino acids. CDR3 DNA sequence: TGTGCCAGCAACAGTGGGCCGGGTGGTGGGCCCGGGGAGCTGTTTTTT. Protein sequence: CASNSGPGGGPGELFF.

This clonotype occurred many times. The chain uses TRBV9 and TRBJ2-2; D remains unclear. The CDR3 length is 15 residues. Germline V gene data show CDR1 as SGDLS and CDR2 as YYNGEE. V was clipped by 0 bases and J by 2 bases, with 8 bases between them. DNA of the CDR3: TGTGCCAGCAGCGTAGTCGCGTCCAACACCGGGGAGCTGTTTTTT. This sequence encodes CASSVVASNTGELFF.

This clonotype has at least ten counts. The chain employs TRBV20-1 and TRBJ2-2; no clear D. Trimming shortened V by 0 bases and J by 3 bases, and 17 bases separated the two germline ends. CDR1 is DFQATT, CDR2 SNEGSKA, per germline (reference sequence). There are 17 residues in the CDR3. The CDR3 sequence is CSARDVAAPPDTGELFF. CDR3 nucleotide sequence: TGCAGTGCTAGAGATGTCGCGGCACCACCGGACACCGGGGAGCTGTTTTTT.

In its sample, this clonotype was seen many times. The V call is TRBV12-3 or TRBV12-4, the J call TRBJ2-5; D remains ambiguous. The CDR3 runs 13 residues. V lost 6 bases to trimming and J lost 2 bases, with 10 bases between them. In DNA form, the CDR3 reads TGTGCCAGCAGACCGGTGGAACAAGAGACCCAGTACTTC. Amino acids: CASRPVEQETQYF.